This TCR beta chain was sequenced during a study of T cell repertoires in cytomegalovirus infection. Study overall: Recently described HLA-C-restricted plus well-studied HLA-B-restricted CMV epitopes were used. Based on public TCR beta signatures, there were indications of CMV infection and of a matching HLA type.

The germline V gene has CDR1 SGHRS and CDR2 YFSETQ. The CDR3 length is 13 residues. V lost 1 base, J lost 8 bases, and 10 bases lay in between. TCRdb re-derived calls from the reads in MiXCR, one entry per CDR3 protein. In the table there are approximately 76,000 distinct CDR3 sequences, 20% to 30% of which are singletons. As concerns this clonotype: Its cognate antigen is unknown.

Study findings and constraints: Ex vivo, HLA-C-restricted CMV-specific TCR beta clonotypes prevailed over the rest of the response. Public TCR beta family frequency separated CMV-and-HLA carriers, including in an independent cohort.

The source is a human donor in good health (CMV status not recorded). Some clones in this sample may be carry-over from other donors' samples. The rearrangement links TRBV5-1 to TRBJ2-4; unclear D gene. The sequencing used CD8+ T cells from cultured PBMCs, collected from culture after CMV antigen stimulation. CDR3 coding DNA: TGCGCCAGCAGCTTGACGGTGACGGACATTCAGTACTTC. It codes for CASSLTVTDIQYF.